This TCR beta chain was sequenced in a study of T cells in Graves' hyperthyroidism and ophthalmopathy. The source of the PBMCs was less than 12 ml of fresh peripheral blood. CDR1 DFQATT and CDR2 SNEGSKA come from the germline V gene (reference sequence). The V and J ends lost 1 base and 1 base, in that order; junction bases with no gene match: 8. The CDR3 spans 16 residues. There were TCR beta CDR3 regions amplified from RNA transcripts. The TCR CDR3 was amplified in a first-round RT-PCR using the HTBI primer set. In TCRdb, the multiplex PCR reads were re-called with MiXCR into one record per CDR3 protein. Seen here are hundreds of thousands of distinct CDR3 sequences, around 38% observed once, and the top ten hold 7.5% to 9.5%.

This receptor was identified in a man between 18 and 35 years old with Graves' hyperthyroidism. The chain uses TRBV20-1 and TRBJ2-5, with TRBD1 identical over 8 bases. Sequencing used blood. The CDR3 bases are TGCAGTGCTAGAGGTTTGGCCACAGGGGGCCAAGAGACCCAGTACTTC. It yields the protein CSARGLATGGQETQYF.